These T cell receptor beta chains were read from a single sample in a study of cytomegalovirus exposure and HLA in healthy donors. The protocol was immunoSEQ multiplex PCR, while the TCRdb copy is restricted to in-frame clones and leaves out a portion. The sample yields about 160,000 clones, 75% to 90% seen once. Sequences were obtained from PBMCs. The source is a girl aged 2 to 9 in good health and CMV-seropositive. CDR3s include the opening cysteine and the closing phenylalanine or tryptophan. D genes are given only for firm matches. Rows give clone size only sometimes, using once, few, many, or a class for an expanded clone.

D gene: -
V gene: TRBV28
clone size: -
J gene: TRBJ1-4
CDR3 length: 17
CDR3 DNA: TGTGCCAGCGCGAGGGGGTGGGGGCAAACAACTAATGAAAAACTGTTTTTT
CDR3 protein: CASARGWGQTTNEKLFF

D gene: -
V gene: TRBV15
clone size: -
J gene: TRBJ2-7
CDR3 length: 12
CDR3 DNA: TGTGCCACCAGCAGAGCGGGAAACGAGCAGTACTTC
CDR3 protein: CATSRAGNEQYF

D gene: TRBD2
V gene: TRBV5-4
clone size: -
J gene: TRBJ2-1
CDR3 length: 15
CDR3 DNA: TGTGCCAGCAGGCAGAGACTAGCGGGAGCCTATGAGCAGTTCTTC
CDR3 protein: CASRQRLAGAYEQFF

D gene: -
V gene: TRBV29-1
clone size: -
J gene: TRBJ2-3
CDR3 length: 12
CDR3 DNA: TGCAGCGTTGGTGCGGCTACAGATACGCAGTATTTT
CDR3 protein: CSVGAATDTQYF

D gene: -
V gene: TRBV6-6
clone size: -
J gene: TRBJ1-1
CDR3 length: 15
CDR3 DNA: TGTGCCAGCACCCCTTTGGCGGTAATGAACACTGAAGCTTTCTTT
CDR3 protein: CASTPLAVMNTEAFF

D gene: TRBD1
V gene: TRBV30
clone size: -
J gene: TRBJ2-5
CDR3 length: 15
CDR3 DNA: TGTGCCTGGAGTGGGGCAGGGGGATCCCAAGAGACCCAGTACTTC
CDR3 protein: CAWSGAGGSQETQYF

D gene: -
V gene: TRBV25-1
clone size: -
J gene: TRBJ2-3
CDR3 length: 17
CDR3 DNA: TGTGCCAGCAGTGGGATTTCGGGACTCAATACCACAGATACGCAGTATTTT
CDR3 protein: CASSGISGLNTTDTQYF

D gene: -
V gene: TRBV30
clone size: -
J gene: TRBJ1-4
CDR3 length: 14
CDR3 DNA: TGTGCCTGGAGGTCTGGGCAGGGGAATGAAAAACTGTTTTTT
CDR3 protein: CAWRSGQGNEKLFF

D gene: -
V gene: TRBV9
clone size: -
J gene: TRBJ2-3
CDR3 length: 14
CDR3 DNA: TGTGCCAGCAGCGAGGCGGGAAGCACAGATACGCAGTATTTT
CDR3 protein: CASSEAGSTDTQYF

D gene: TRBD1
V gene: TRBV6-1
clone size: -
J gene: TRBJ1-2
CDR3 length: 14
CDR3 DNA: TGTGCCAGCAGTGAAAGGGGGACAGGATATGGCTACACCTTC
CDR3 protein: CASSERGTGYGYTF

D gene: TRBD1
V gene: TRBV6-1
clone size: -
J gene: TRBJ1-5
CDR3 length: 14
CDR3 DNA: TGTGCCAGCAGGGGACAGATCTACAATCAGCCCCAGCATTTT
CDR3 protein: CASRGQIYNQPQHF

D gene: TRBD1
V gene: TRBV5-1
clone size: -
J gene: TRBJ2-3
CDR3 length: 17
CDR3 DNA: TGCGCCAGCAGCTTGGTAACCGGGACAGGGTTCCCAGATACGCAGTATTTT
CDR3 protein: CASSLVTGTGFPDTQYF

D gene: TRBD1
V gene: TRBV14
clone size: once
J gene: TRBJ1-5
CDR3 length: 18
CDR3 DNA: TGTGCCAGCAGCCAAGAAGGGGACAGGGGGTCGGGGAATCAGCCCCAGCATTTT
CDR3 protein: CASSQEGDRGSGNQPQHF

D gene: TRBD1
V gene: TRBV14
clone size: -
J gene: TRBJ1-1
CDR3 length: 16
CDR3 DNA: TGTGCCAGCAGCCGCAGGACCGGGACAGGGGCCACTGAAGCTTTCTTT
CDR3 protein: CASSRRTGTGATEAFF

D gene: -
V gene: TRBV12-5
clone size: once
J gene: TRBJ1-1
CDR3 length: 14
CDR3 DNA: TGTGCTAGTGGTCACGACAGTATGAACACTGAAGCTTTCTTT
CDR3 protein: CASGHDSMNTEAFF

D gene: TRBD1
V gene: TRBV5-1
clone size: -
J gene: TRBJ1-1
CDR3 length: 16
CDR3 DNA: TGCGCCAGCAGCTTGGGGGTGACAGGGGTAAGGACTGAAGCTTTCTTT
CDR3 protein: CASSLGVTGVRTEAFF

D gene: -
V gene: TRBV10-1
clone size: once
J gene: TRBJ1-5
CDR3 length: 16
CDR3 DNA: TGCGCCAGCAGTGAGTCTAGATCGGGAAGCAATCAGCCCCAGCATTTT
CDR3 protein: CASSESRSGSNQPQHF

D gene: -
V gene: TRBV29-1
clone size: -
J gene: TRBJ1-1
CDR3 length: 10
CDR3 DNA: TGCAGCGTGCGGACAGTAGAAGCTTTCTTT
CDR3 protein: CSVRTVEAFF

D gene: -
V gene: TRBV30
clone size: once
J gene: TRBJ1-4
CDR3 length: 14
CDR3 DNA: TGTGCCTGGAGTGGGCGGGGACTTAATGAAAAACTGTTTTTT
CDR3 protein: CAWSGRGLNEKLFF

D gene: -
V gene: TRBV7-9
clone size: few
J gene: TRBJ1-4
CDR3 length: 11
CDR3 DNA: TGTGCCAGCAGCCGGGGTGAAAAACTGTTTTTT
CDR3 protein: CASSRGEKLFF

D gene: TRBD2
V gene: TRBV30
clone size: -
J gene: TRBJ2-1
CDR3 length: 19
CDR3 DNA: TGTGCCTGGAGTGTAAGGCCTAGCGGGATGGCTCTATCCTACAATGAGCAGTTCTTC
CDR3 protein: CAWSVRPSGMALSYNEQFF

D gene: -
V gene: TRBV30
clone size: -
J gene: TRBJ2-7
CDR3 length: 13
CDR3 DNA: TGTGCCTGGAGCGGGCGGCTAGAGGGTGAGCAGTACTTC
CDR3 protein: CAWSGRLEGEQYF

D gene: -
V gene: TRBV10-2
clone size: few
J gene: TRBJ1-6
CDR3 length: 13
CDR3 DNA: TGCGCCAGCACCCTATCGGGGTATGCACCCCTCCACTTT
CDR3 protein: CASTLSGYAPLHF

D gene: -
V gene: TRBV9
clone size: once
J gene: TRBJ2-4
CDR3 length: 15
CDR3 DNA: TGTGCCAGCAGCGTAGGGGGCGGGGTAAAAAACATTCAGTACTTC
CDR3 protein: CASSVGGGVKNIQYF